The 13 T cell receptor beta chains listed next were all sequenced from one sample in a study of blood T cell repertoires in COVID-19. This table comes from immunoSEQ multiplex PCR, and its TCRdb copy is limited to in-frame clones, with some not included. In the table there are 160,000 or so clones, over 75% of which are singletons. Input material: PBMCs or T cells enriched from blood (not recorded which). The receptors derive from a human donor with acute COVID-19. The donor label of this sample is uncertain.

The chain combines TRBV30 with TRBJ1-3, with TRBD1 matching over 8 bases. The CDR3 is 15 amino acids. V trimming: 4 bases; J trimming: 1 base; junction bases outside the gene matches: 6. The germline gives CDR1 GTSNPN, CDR2 SVGIG (reference sequence). CDR3 sequence reads: CAWIWQGASGNTIYF. The CDR3 DNA follows: TGTGCCTGGATATGGCAGGGGGCATCTGGAAACACCATATATTTT.

With respect to this clone: Different DNA sequences within this sample yield the same CDR3. This sequence joins TRBV5-1 and TRBJ1-1; 7 bases are shared with TRBD1. The trim removed 4 bases at V and 2 bases at J, leaving 5 bases unmatched. Germline V CDR1 and CDR2: SGHRS, YFSETQ. The CDR3 has 14 amino acids. CDR3 DNA: TGCGCCAGCAGCCTGGGACAGCCCAACACTGAAGCTTTCTTT. Encoded protein: CASSLGQPNTEAFF. Looking up the rest from reference TRBV5-1 and TRBJ1-1 gives the full variable domain: KAGVTQTPRYLIKTRGQQVTLSCSPISGHRSVSWYQQTPGQGLQFLFEYFSETQRNKGNFPGRFSGRQFSNSRSEMNVSTLELGDSALYLCASSLGQPNTEAFFGQGTRLTVV.

This clone was recorded only once. Here the CDR3 reads CASSEDDFYYGYTF. The CDR3 bases are TGTGCCAGCAGTGAAGACGACTTCTACTATGGCTACACCTTC. The chain carries TRBV6-1 and TRBJ1-2; D uncertain. Deletions cut 1 base from V and 3 bases from J, with 9 bases between. The CDR3 length is 14 residues. CDR1 and CDR2 (germline): MNHNS, SASEGT.

The rearrangement links TRBV9 to TRBJ2-2, with no clear D. Trimming left V 4 bases short and J 3 bases short, with 7 bases between. The germline CDR1 and CDR2 sequences are SGDLS and YYNGEE. The CDR3 runs 13 residues. This CDR3 reads CASSPLHTGELFF. The CDR3 bases are TGTGCCAGCAGCCCCCTCCACACCGGGGAGCTGTTTTTT.

The CDR3 spells CSVPPGDRGTDTQYF. Written as DNA, the CDR3 is TGCAGCGTCCCTCCGGGGGACAGGGGCACAGATACGCAGTATTTT. The gene calls are TRBV29-1 and TRBJ2-3; 9 nucleotides match TRBD1. This CDR3 region has 15 residues. Germline V gives CDR1 SQVTM, CDR2 ANQGSEA. V shed 6 bases, J shed 1 base, and the junction held 8 bases outside the gene matches.

The chain recombines TRBV6-1 with TRBJ1-6; TRBD1 might be the D (5 bases). CDR3 length equals 13 residues. Trimming removed 2 bases from V and 7 bases from J, with 6 bases in between. Germline CDR1 and CDR2: MNHNS and SASEGT. The chain's CDR3 is CASSERGNSPLHF. The CDR3 region has the DNA TGTGCCAGCAGTGAACGGGGGAATTCACCCCTCCACTTT.

The chain joins TRBV4-1 to TRBJ2-5; 16 positions match TRBD2. The germline CDR1 and CDR2 sequences are MGHRA and YSYEKL. With 5 bases clipped from V and 5 bases from J, the junction kept 14 bases outside the gene matches. The CDR3 has 19 amino acids. CDR3 DNA sequence: TGCGCCAGCAGCTCATCCGGGACTAGCGGGGGGGCGGTTCTGGAGACCCAGTACTTC. Translation: CASSSSGTSGGAVLETQYF.

The chain links TRBV5-1 to TRBJ2-3, with 11 nucleotides matching TRBD2. There are 18 residues in the CDR3. Looked up from germline, CDR1 is SGHRS and CDR2 is YFSETQ. The V gene end was trimmed by 2 bases and the J gene end by 0 bases; junction bases not matched to a gene: 8. The CDR3 here is CASSFGTSGGASTDTQYF. Here the CDR3 DNA reads TGCGCCAGCAGCTTCGGGACTAGCGGTGGTGCTAGCACAGATACGCAGTATTTT.

The chain links TRBV19 to TRBJ2-3; possibly TRBD2 for D (5 bases). The CDR3 covers 15 residues. Germline V gene data show CDR1 as LNHDA and CDR2 as SQIVND (reference sequence). Trimming removed 2 bases from V and 7 bases from J, with 16 bases in between. Here the CDR3 DNA reads TGTGCCAGTAGTATAACTAGAGGTCCTGCACATACGCAGTATTTT. Protein: CASSITRGPAHTQYF. Combining the CDR3 with reference TRBV19 and TRBJ2-3 gives the whole variable domain DGGITQSPKYLFRKEGQNVTLSCEQNLNHDAMYWYRQDPGQGLRLIYYSQIVNDFQKGDIAEGYSVSREKKESFPLTVTSAQKNPTAFYLCASSITRGPAHTQYFGPGTRLTVL.

The chain is built from TRBV2 and TRBJ2-1, with 10 bases aligning to TRBD2. Per germline, CDR1 SNHLY and CDR2 FYNNEI. The length of the CDR3 is 16 residues. Unmatched junction bases numbered 9, after V lost 5 bases and J lost 5 bases. The CDR3 region is CASSPTTLAGHNEQFF. The CDR3, as DNA: TGTGCCAGCAGTCCAACCACACTAGCGGGACACAATGAGCAGTTCTTC.

This clone was seen a handful of times. The sample carries other DNA sequences with the same CDR3. The chain carries TRBV9 and TRBJ2-2; D gene unclear. V gave up 1 base and J gave up 1 base, with 5 bases separating them. The CDR3 sequence is 14 residues long. Per germline, CDR1 SGDLS and CDR2 YYNGEE. The CDR3 DNA reads TGTGCCAGCAGCGTAACGGGGAACACCGGGGAGCTGTTTTTT. Translation: CASSVTGNTGELFF.

The gene calls are TRBV19 and TRBJ1-3; D not resolved. Deletions cut 6 bases from V and 0 bases from J, with 9 bases between. Germline CDR1 and CDR2: LNHDA and SQIVND (reference sequence). This CDR3 comprises 14 residues. CDR3 region: CASRSQVSGNTIYF. The CDR3 region has the DNA TGTGCCAGTAGGAGCCAGGTCTCTGGAAACACCATATATTTT.

The chain combines TRBV29-1 with TRBJ1-1, with TRBD1 matching 7 bases. CDR3 length: 13 residues. The V gene's germline CDR1 is SQVTM and CDR2 ANQGSEA. Trimming cost V 5 bases and J 3 bases; bases outside gene matches: 6. CDR3 region: CSVKAGTDTEAFF. The DNA for the CDR3 is TGCAGCGTTAAAGCCGGGACAGACACTGAAGCTTTCTTT.